This paragraph covers one TCR beta chain sequence. This record comes from a study of HIV-infected patients and healthy controls. TCRdb re-analysed the 5' RACE reads in MiXCR, keeping a single row per CDR3 protein. The data show about 70,000 distinct CDR3 sequences, with around 16% seen just once and about 6% held by the top ten. The TCR sequence derives from a human donor in good health. Material: CD4+ T cells from blood.

CDR3 sequence (DNA): TGTGCCAGCAGCTACAGGGGTTCGGACTACGAGCAGTACTTC. Amino acid sequence: CASSYRGSDYEQYF. The J gene is TRBJ2-7, the V gene TRBV7-9; 7 bases align to TRBD1. The CDR3 sequence is 14 residues long. Germline trimming cut 4 bases from V and 3 bases from J; bases unmatched to any gene: 6. Looked up from germline, CDR1 is SEHNR and CDR2 is FQNEAQ (reference sequence).